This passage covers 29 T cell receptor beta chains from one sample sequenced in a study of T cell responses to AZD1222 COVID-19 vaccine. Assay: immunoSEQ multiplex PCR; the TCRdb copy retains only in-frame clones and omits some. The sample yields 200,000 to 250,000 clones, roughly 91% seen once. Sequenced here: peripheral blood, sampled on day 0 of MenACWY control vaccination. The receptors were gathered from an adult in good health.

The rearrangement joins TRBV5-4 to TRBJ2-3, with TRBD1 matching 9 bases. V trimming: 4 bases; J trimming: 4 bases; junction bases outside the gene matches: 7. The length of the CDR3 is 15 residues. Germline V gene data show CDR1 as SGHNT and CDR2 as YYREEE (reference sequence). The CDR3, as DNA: TGTGCCAGCAGCCAAGTGGGGACAGGGTCAGATACGCAGTATTTT. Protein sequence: CASSQVGTGSDTQYF.

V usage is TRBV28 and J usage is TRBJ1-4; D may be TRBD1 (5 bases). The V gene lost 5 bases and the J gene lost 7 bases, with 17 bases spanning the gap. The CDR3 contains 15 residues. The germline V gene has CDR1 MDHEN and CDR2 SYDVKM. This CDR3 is CASSLGGSGGEKLFF. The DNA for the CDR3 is TGTGCCAGCAGTCTCGGGGGTTCGGGGGGTGAAAAACTGTTTTTT.

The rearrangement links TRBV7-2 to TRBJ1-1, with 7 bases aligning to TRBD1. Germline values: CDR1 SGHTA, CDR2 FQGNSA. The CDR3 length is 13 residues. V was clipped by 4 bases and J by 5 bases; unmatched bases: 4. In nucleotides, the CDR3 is TGTGCCAGCAGCTCTGACAGGGAAACTGAAGCTTTCTTT. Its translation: CASSSDRETEAFF.

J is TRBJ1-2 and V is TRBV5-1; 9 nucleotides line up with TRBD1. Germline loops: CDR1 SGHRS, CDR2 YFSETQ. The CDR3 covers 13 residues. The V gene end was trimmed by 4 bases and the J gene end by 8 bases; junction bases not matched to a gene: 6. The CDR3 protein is CASSPGTGHGYTF. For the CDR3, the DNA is TGCGCCAGCAGCCCGGGGACAGGGCACGGCTACACCTTC.

CDR3 residues: CASSVGQGGVGYTF. In DNA form, the CDR3 reads TGTGCCAGCAGTGTGGGACAGGGGGGGGTTGGCTACACCTTC. The V gene is TRBV2, the J gene TRBJ1-2, with 11 bases lining up with TRBD1. Trimming cost V 4 bases and J 7 bases; bases outside gene matches: 5. The CDR3 is 14 amino acids. The germline V gene has CDR1 SNHLY and CDR2 FYNNEI. Filled out from reference TRBV2 and TRBJ1-2, the complete variable domain reads EPEVTQTPSHQVTQMGQEVILRCVPISNHLYFYWYRQILGQKVEFLVSFYNNEISEKSEIFDDQFSVERPDGSNFTLKIRSTKLEDSAMYFCASSVGQGGVGYTFGSGTRLTVV.

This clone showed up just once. This CDR3 reads CASSPNLGGTEAFF. CDR3 DNA sequence: TGTGCCAGCAGTCCGAACTTGGGGGGAACTGAAGCTTTCTTT. The chain uses TRBV2 and TRBJ1-1; weak D call: TRBD1 (5 bases). From germline, CDR1 is SNHLY and CDR2 FYNNEI. The CDR3 loop spans 14 amino acids. V was shortened by 5 bases and J by 5 bases, with 15 bases between the two germline ends.

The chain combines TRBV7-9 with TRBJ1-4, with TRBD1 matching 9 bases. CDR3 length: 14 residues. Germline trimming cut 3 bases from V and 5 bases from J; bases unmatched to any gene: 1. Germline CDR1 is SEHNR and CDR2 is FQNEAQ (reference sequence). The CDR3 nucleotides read TGTGCCAGCAGCTTGACAGGGGGAAATGAAAAACTGTTTTTT. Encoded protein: CASSLTGGNEKLFF.

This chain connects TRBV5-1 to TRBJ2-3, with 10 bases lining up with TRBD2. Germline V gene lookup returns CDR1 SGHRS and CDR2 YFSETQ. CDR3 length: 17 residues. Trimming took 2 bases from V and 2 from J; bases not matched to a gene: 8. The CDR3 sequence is CASSFGHSGGYTDTQYF. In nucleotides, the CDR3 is TGCGCCAGCAGCTTTGGACATAGCGGGGGGTACACAGATACGCAGTATTTT.

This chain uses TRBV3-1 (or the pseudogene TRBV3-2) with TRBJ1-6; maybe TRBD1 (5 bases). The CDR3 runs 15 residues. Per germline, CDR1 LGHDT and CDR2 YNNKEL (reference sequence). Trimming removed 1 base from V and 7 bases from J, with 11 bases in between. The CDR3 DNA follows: TGTGCCAGCAGCCAAGGGAGACGGACAAATTCACCCCTCCACTTT. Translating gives CASSQGRRTNSPLHF.

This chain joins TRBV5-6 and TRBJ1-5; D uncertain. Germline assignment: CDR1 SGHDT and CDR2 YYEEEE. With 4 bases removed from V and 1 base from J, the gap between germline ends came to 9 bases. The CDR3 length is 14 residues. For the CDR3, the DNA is TGTGCCAGCAGCGTTTTGGACAGCAATCAGCCCCAGCATTTT. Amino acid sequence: CASSVLDSNQPQHF.

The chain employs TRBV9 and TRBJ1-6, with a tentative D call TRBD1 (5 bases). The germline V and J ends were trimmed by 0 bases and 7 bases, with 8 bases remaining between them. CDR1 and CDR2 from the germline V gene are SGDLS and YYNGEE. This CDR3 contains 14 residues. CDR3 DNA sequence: TGTGCCAGCAGCGTAGGGGGGACCAATTCACCCCTCCACTTT. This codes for CASSVGGTNSPLHF.

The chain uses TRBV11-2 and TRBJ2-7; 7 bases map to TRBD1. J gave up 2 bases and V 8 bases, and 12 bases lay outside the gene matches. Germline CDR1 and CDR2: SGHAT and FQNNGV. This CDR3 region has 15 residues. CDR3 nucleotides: TGTGCCAGCTCCGAAGCATCAGGGACAGCCTACGAGCAGTACTTC. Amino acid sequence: CASSEASGTAYEQYF.

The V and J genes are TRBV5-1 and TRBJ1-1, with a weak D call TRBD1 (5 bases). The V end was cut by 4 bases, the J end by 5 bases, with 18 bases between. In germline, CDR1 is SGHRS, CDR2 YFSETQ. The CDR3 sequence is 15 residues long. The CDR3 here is CASSQGWGEETEAFF. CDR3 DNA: TGCGCCAGCAGCCAGGGTTGGGGGGAGGAGACTGAAGCTTTCTTT. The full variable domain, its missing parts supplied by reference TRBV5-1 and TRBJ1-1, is KAGVTQTPRYLIKTRGQQVTLSCSPISGHRSVSWYQQTPGQGLQFLFEYFSETQRNKGNFPGRFSGRQFSNSRSEMNVSTLELGDSALYLCASSQGWGEETEAFFGQGTRLTVV.

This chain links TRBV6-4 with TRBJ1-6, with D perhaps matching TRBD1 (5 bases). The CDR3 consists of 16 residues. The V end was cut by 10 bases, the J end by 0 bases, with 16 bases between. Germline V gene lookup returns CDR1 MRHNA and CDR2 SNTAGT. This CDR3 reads CATPGPSGSYNSPLHF. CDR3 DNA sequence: TGTGCCACCCCAGGGCCATCCGGCTCCTATAATTCACCCCTCCACTTT.

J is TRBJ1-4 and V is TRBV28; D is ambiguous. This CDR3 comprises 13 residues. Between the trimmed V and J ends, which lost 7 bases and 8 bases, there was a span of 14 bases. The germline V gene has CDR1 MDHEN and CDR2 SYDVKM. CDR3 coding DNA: TGTGCCAGCAATGAGCTCTTAAAGGAAAAACTGTTTTTT. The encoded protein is CASNELLKEKLFF.

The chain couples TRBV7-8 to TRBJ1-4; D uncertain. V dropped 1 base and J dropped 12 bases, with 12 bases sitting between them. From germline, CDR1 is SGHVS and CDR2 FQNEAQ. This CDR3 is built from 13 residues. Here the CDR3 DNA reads TGTGCCAGCAGCTTAGACGTTCGTAGCGAACTGTTTTTT. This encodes CASSLDVRSELFF.

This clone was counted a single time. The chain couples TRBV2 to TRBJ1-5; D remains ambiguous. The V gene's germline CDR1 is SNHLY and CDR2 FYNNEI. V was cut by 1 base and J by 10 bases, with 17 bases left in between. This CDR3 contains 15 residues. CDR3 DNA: TGTGCCAGCAGTGAAGAGGGCCAAACGGTAATACCCCAGCATTTT. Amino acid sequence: CASSEEGQTVIPQHF.

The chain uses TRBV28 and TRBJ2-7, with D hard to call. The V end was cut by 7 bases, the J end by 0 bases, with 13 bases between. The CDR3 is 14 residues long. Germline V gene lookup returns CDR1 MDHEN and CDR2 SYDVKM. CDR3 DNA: TGTGCCAGCACCCCAACCACAGCCTCCTACGAGCAGTACTTC. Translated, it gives CASTPTTASYEQYF.

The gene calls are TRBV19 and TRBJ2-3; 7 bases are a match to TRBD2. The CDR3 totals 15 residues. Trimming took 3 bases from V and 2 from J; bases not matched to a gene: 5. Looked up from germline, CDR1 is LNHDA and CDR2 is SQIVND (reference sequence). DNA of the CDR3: TGTGCCAGTAGTATGGCTAGCGGACACACAGATACGCAGTATTTT. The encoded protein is CASSMASGHTDTQYF.

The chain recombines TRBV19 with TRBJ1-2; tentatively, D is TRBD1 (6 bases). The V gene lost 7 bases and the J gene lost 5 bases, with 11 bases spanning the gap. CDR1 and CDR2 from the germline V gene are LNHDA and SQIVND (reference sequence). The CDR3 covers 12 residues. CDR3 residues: CASNTGSYGYTF. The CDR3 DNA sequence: TGTGCCAGTAACACAGGGTCGTATGGCTACACCTTC.

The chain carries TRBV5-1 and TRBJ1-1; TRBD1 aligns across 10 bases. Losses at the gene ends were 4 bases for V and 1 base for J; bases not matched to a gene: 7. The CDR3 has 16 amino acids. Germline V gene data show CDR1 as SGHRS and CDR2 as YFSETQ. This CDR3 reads CASSQRDRGRNTEAFF. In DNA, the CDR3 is TGCGCCAGCAGCCAACGGGACAGGGGCAGGAACACTGAAGCTTTCTTT. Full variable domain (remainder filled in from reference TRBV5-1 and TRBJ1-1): KAGVTQTPRYLIKTRGQQVTLSCSPISGHRSVSWYQQTPGQGLQFLFEYFSETQRNKGNFPGRFSGRQFSNSRSEMNVSTLELGDSALYLCASSQRDRGRNTEAFFGQGTRLTVV.

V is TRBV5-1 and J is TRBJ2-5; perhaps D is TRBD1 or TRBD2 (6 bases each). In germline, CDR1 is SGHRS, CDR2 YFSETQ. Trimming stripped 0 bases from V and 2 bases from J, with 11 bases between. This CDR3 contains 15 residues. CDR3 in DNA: TGCGCCAGCAGCTTGGTGGGGGGCGTACAAGAGACCCAGTACTTC. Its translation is CASSLVGGVQETQYF.

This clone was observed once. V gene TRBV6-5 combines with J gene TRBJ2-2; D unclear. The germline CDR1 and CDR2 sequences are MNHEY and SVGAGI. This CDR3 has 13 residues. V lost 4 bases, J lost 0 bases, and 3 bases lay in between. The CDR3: CASSSPNTGELFF. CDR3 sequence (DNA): TGTGCCAGCAGTTCGCCGAACACCGGGGAGCTGTTTTTT.

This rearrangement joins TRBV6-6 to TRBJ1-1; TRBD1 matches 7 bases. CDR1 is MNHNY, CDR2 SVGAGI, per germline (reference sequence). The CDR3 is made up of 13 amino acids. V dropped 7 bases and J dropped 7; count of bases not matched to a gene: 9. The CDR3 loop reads CASNLQGQGEAFF. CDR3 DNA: TGTGCCAGCAATTTACAGGGGCAGGGTGAAGCTTTCTTT.

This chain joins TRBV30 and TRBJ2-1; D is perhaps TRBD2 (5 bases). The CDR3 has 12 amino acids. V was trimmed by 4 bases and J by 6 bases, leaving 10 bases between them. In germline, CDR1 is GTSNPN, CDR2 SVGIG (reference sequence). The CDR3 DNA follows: TGTGCCTGGACCCTAGGGAGCAATGAGCAGTTCTTC. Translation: CAWTLGSNEQFF.

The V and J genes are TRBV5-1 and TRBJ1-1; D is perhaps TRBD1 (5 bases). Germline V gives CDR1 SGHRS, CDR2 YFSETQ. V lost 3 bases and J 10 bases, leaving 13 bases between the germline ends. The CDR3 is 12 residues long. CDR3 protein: CASSWDQGGAFF. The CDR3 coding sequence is TGCGCCAGCAGCTGGGACCAGGGCGGAGCTTTCTTT.

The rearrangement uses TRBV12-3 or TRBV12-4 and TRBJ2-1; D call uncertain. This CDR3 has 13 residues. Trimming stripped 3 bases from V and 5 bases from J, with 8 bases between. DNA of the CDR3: TGTGCCAGCAGTTTTCTTAGCAACAATGAGCAGTTCTTC. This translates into CASSFLSNNEQFF.

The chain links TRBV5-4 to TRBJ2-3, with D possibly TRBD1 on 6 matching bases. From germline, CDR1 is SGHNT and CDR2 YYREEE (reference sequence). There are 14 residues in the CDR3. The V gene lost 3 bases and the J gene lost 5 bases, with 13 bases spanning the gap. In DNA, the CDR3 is TGTGCCAGCAGCTGGGCGATACAGGGAGATACGCAGTATTTT. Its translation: CASSWAIQGDTQYF.

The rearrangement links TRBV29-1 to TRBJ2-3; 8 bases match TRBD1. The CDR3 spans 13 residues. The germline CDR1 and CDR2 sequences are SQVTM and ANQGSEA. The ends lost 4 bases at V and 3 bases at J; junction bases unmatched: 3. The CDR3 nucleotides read TGCAGCGTTGGGGGGACAGGTACAGATACGCAGTATTTT. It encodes CSVGGTGTDTQYF.